Each of the 7 T cell receptor beta chains below was sequenced from the same sample in a study of blood T cell repertoires in COVID-19. Clones were read by immunoSEQ multiplex PCR, and TCRdb kept only the in-frame ones, dropping some. The profile shows some 140,000 clones, about four fifths of them singletons. Sequencing input: peripheral blood. The receptor set was obtained from a woman between 55 and 75 years old with acute or convalescent COVID-19.

The chain recombines TRBV7-9 with TRBJ2-7; 8 bases match TRBD1. The V segment lost 1 base and the J segment 5 bases; nucleotides outside the gene matches: 4. Germline loops: CDR1 SEHNR, CDR2 FQNEAQ (reference sequence). The CDR3 spans 14 residues. This chain's CDR3 is CASSLGTGRNEQYF. The CDR3 DNA follows: TGTGCCAGCAGCTTAGGGACAGGGAGGAACGAGCAGTACTTC.

This rearrangement joins TRBV20-1 to TRBJ2-2, with TRBD1 identical over 8 bases. Germline CDR1 reads DFQATT; CDR2 reads SNEGSKA (reference sequence). The CDR3 has 16 amino acids. The trim removed 3 bases at V and 6 bases at J, leaving 12 bases unmatched. DNA of the CDR3: TGCAGTGCTAGTCTCAAGGACAGGGTCGTAGCCGGGGAGCTGTTTTTT. It specifies CSASLKDRVVAGELFF.

A remark on this clone: This sample also contains other DNA sequences that code for the same CDR3. The V call is TRBV7-9, the J call TRBJ1-1; D is uncertain. In germline, CDR1 is SEHNR, CDR2 FQNEAQ (reference sequence). The CDR3 is made up of 13 amino acids. V lost 1 base to trimming and J lost 1 base, with 4 bases between them. CDR3 sequence (DNA): TGTGCCAGCAGCTTAGGACAGAACACTGAAGCTTTCTTT. Its translation: CASSLGQNTEAFF.

This chain connects TRBV4-2 to TRBJ1-2, with D possibly matching TRBD1 (6 bases). Germline V lookup: CDR1 LGHNA, CDR2 YNFKEQ. The CDR3 consists of 15 residues. Trimming shortened V by 5 bases and J by 4 bases, and 17 bases separated the two germline ends. CDR3 protein: CASSEGHLEGYGYTF. Here the CDR3 DNA reads TGTGCCAGCAGCGAGGGACACCTAGAGGGCTATGGCTACACCTTC.

The V gene is TRBV2, the J gene TRBJ1-5, with D possibly TRBD1 on 5 matching bases. In germline, CDR1 is SNHLY, CDR2 FYNNEI. The CDR3 sequence is 13 residues long. V lost 8 bases and J 2 bases, leaving 10 bases between the germline ends. Written as DNA, the CDR3 is TGTGCCAGCCAGGGATTTGGCAATCAGCCCCAGCATTTT. This sequence encodes CASQGFGNQPQHF.

The rearrangement links TRBV3-1 (or the pseudogene TRBV3-2) to TRBJ2-2, with 8 bases matching TRBD2. V shed 4 bases, J shed 5 bases, and the junction held 12 bases outside the gene matches. Germline CDR1 LGHDT, CDR2 YNNKEL (reference sequence). This CDR3 comprises 17 residues. Here the CDR3 DNA reads TGTGCCAGCAGCCTCCAAAGGCTAGCGGGCGTGACCGGGGAGCTGTTTTTT. This gives the protein CASSLQRLAGVTGELFF.

This rearrangement joins TRBV15 to TRBJ2-2, with 13 bases aligning to TRBD2. The CDR3 spans 18 residues. Germline V gives CDR1 LNHNV, CDR2 YYDKDF (reference sequence). J was trimmed by 2 bases and V by 0 bases; bases with no gene match: 3. The DNA of the CDR3 is TGTGCCACCAGCAGAGATAGACTAGCGGGGGGAAACACCGGGGAGCTGTTTTTT. It codes for CATSRDRLAGGNTGELFF.